This T cell receptor (beta chain) stems from a study of cytomegalovirus exposure and HLA in healthy donors. Study-level information: For the approximately 400 genotyped donors, more than 80% fell within the Caucasian-associated ancestry cluster.

Notes on the study in general: Later work found that TCR association rates differed between HLA loci; DRB1 had the most and HLA-C the fewest.

Donors sampled were nominally healthy, though unrecorded immune exposures were likely. V lost 5 bases, J lost 14 bases, and 7 bases stayed unmatched. CDR3 size: 11 residues. Germline V gene data show CDR1 as MNHNS and CDR2 as SASEGT. 60 Vbeta and 13 Jbeta primers were used in PCR. Assay used: immunoSEQ multiplex PCR; TCRdb lists only in-frame clones, some missing. The sample holds about 160,000 clones, 70% to 85% seen once. Worth noting for this clone: Its target is unknown.

The J gene is TRBJ1-1, the V gene TRBV6-1; 8 bases line up with TRBD1. This TCR came from a man aged 40-49 years in good health and CMV-seronegative. Sequences were obtained from PBMCs. DNA for the CDR3: TGTGCCAGCAGTTTAGGACAGGGCGAATTCTTT. It is translated as CASSLGQGEFF.